This T cell receptor beta chain is drawn from a study of blood T cells in healthy people across ages (dated by TCRdb to about 2015). Broadly, across the study: In model experiments, template switching captured about one uniquely barcoded TCR beta cDNA molecule for every two T cells. The study measured age-related changes in TCR beta repertoire diversity using deep sequencing normalized with unique cDNA molecular identifiers. The donors were divided into four age groups: young (average 16 years), middle-aged (roughly 40), aged (roughly 60) and long-lived (more than 75). Using the same blood draw, the study looked at two additional independent replicas of 1 million unique cDNA reads for two donors, one aged 18 to 30 and the other aged 80 or older. To avoid experimental bias, donors of different ages were spread randomly across the sequencing lanes.

What the research found in general, with its limitations: As age increased, observed TCR beta diversity per million T cells dropped in a roughly linear way, and a significant reduction was already evident by age approximately 40. There was a strong correlation between observed TCR beta diversity and the percentage of naive T cells measured by flow cytometry. Estimates of total diversity based on one million sequenced T cells were considered lower bounds and underestimates. Donor CMV infection status was unknown, potentially confounding age-related changes in expanded clonotypes. Because profiling used bulk unsorted PBMCs, naive and antigen-experienced compartments could not be compared conclusively. Compared with the aged group, the long-lived group had more naive CD4+ T cells, fewer expanded clones and increased TCR diversity, suggesting age selection.

The approximately 39 donors, aged roughly 6 to 90 years, were systemically healthy Caucasian individuals from Russia. Ten milliliters of peripheral blood were drawn from each donor into EDTA-treated Vacutainer tubes. Ficoll-Paque density-gradient centrifugation was used to isolate PBMCs, with at least 7 million obtained per sample. Total RNA was extracted from PBMCs with Trizol reagent, with at least 5.5 micrograms obtained per sample. For every donor, an aliquot of PBMCs went through flow cytometry to measure the percentages of naive CD45RAhigh/CD27high T cells. Details on this clonotype: What antigen it recognizes has not been identified. The input lacks base qualities; no much larger clone sits a single base away.

Library preparation employed 5' RACE. The sample was run on an Illumina HiSeq 2500. A second PCR of roughly 7 to 12 cycles was run with a J-beta primer mix and a sample-barcoded 5' primer. A unique molecular identifier was introduced onto each TCR beta cDNA molecule by a template-switch 5' adaptor carrying 12 random nucleotides. Each sample yielded at least 2.5 million CDR3-containing paired-end reads. All of the RNA was converted into first-strand cDNA using the Mint cDNA synthesis kit, with a TRBC-specific oligonucleotide serving as the primer. Following uracil-DNA glycosylase treatment, a first 18-cycle PCR with universal primers M1SS and BC2_uni_R was performed on all cDNA. As for the authors' bioinformatics: Normalization of each sample was performed by random selection of 1 million high-quality reads, each carrying a distinct molecular identifier. Reads sharing molecular identifiers were discarded rather than binned into consensus sequences. CDR3 identification, clonotype clustering and error correction used MiTCR with a Q25 quality threshold and the strictest error-elimination algorithm. A nonparametric unseen species model using Euler transformation provided a lower-bound estimate of total TCR beta diversity. TCRdb handled the public reads itself, with Q25 trimming in fastp and clone calling in MiXCR, and kept productive beta chains. Every distinct CDR3 protein forms one entry, paired with its most common genes and DNA. The V and J calls shown here were made by TCRdb, not taken from the authors' results. Recorded for this sample are fewer than 800,000 distinct CDR3 sequences; around 20% of them occurred a single time. The top ten clonotypes cover approximately 3.6% of the sample.

CDR3 length: 12 amino acids, cysteine to phenylalanine. The CDR3 DNA has 36 bases and is translated from base 1. Between the V and J ends, shortened by 0 bases and 6 bases respectively, the junction contains 8 bases. From a lookup of the germline V gene (reference sequence), CDR1 and CDR2 are DFQATT and SNEGSKA. The sequence links TRBV20-1 to TRBJ1-1; the D gene assignment is ambiguous. Sequenced sample: blood. The TCR sequence derives from a man aged 65 to 85 in good health. The CDR3 region reads CSAREFTAEAFF. In nucleotide form, the sequence is TGCAGTGCTAGAGAGTTTACGGCTGAAGCTTTCTTT.